This TCR beta chain comes out of a study of T cells after yellow fever vaccination. In germline, CDR1 is SGHTA, CDR2 FQGTGA. V lost 2 bases and J lost 3; bases outside the gene matches: 6. The CDR3 consists of 16 residues. This clonotype was recorded at least ten times. From the 5' RACE reads, TCRdb called clonotypes with MiXCR, one entry per CDR3 protein. The table lists more than 200,000 distinct CDR3 sequences, about 3.7% of them singletons. Sequenced material: PBMCs, taken 15 days after the yellow fever booster vaccination. The V gene is TRBV7-3, the J gene TRBJ2-3; 9 bases are shared with TRBD1. This receptor was identified in a man aged 18 to 30 who received the YFV17D yellow fever vaccine. Here the CDR3 DNA reads TGTGCCAGCAGCTTACTGGGACAGGGAATTACAGATACGCAGTATTTT. It is translated as CASSLLGQGITDTQYF.